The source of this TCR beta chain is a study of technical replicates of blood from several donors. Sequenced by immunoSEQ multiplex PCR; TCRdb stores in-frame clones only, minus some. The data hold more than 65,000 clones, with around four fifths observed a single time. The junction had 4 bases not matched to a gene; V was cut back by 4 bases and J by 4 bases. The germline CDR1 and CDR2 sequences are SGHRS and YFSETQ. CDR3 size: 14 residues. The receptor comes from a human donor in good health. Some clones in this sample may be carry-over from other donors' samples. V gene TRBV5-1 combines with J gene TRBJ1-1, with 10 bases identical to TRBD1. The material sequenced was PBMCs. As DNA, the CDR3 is TGCGCCAGCAGCGCGACAGGGGGCTCCACTGAAGCTTTCTTT. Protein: CASSATGGSTEAFF. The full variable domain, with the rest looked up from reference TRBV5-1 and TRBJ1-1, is KAGVTQTPRYLIKTRGQQVTLSCSPISGHRSVSWYQQTPGQGLQFLFEYFSETQRNKGNFPGRFSGRQFSNSRSEMNVSTLELGDSALYLCASSATGGSTEAFFGQGTRLTVV.